One sample yielded the 23 T cell receptor beta chains listed below, sequenced in a study of OX40 agonist ivuxolimab in advanced cancers. Assay used: immunoSEQ multiplex PCR; TCRdb lists only in-frame clones, some missing. Of more than 75,000 clones listed, roughly 85% are singletons. Source: CD4+ or CD8+ T cells sorted from blood, taken in a trial of the OX40 agonist ivuxolimab. The receptors were gathered from an adult with an advanced solid tumor such as melanoma, head and neck, liver or kidney cancer.

Turning to this clone: The junction differs from germline at one of its ends, possibly a read error. The chain links TRBV19 to TRBJ1-2; D unclear. Germline CDR1 and CDR2: LNHDA and SQIVND (reference sequence). This CDR3 contains 13 residues. CDR3 amino acids: CASSLDGFYGYTF. CDR3 in DNA: TGTGCCAGTAGTTTAGACGGTTTCTATGGCTACACCTTC.

The CDR3: CASTQGPHYEQYF. The CDR3 coding sequence is TGTGCCAGCACCCAGGGACCCCACTACGAGCAGTACTTC. V is TRBV7-9 and J is TRBJ2-7; TRBD1 or TRBD2 may be the D gene (5 bases each). The V end lost 7 bases, the J end lost 3 bases, and 13 bases lay between the germline ends. This CDR3 is 13 amino acids long. Germline V lookup: CDR1 SEHNR, CDR2 FQNEAQ (reference sequence). Full variable domain (remainder filled in from reference TRBV7-9 and TRBJ2-7): DTGVSQNPRHKITKRGQNVTFRCDPISEHNRLYWYRQTLGQGPEFLTYFQNEAQLEKSRLLSDRFSAERPKGSFSTLEIQRTEQGDSAMYLCASTQGPHYEQYFGPGTRLTVT.

The J gene is TRBJ2-1, the V gene TRBV10-1; no clear D. This CDR3 is built from 15 residues. Trimming removed 7 bases at V and 6 bases at J, with 19 bases between. From germline, CDR1 is WNHNN and CDR2 SYGVQD (reference sequence). This CDR3 is CASNKGTSQTNEQFF. As DNA, the CDR3 is TGCGCCAGCAATAAGGGTACTTCCCAAACCAATGAGCAGTTCTTC.

This clone was observed once. The rearrangement joins TRBV7-9 to TRBJ2-1; D not certain. There are 16 residues in the CDR3. Germline loops: CDR1 SEHNR, CDR2 FQNEAQ (reference sequence). Trimming cost V 7 bases and J 1 base, with 17 bases left between them. The CDR3 region is CASIPRSYPSYNEQFF. The CDR3 nucleotides read TGTGCCAGCATCCCCCGGTCGTACCCTTCCTACAATGAGCAGTTCTTC.

This sequence joins TRBV5-1 and TRBJ2-1; 8 bases agree with TRBD1. The CDR3 extends over 15 amino acids. V trimming: 4 bases; J trimming: 3 bases; junction bases outside the gene matches: 6. Germline CDR1 reads SGHRS; CDR2 reads YFSETQ. The CDR3 region is CASSLDGQGYNEQFF. The CDR3 region has the DNA TGCGCCAGCAGCCTAGATGGACAGGGCTACAATGAGCAGTTCTTC.

The chain combines TRBV6-5 with TRBJ1-1, with 8 bases identical to TRBD1. This CDR3 is built from 13 residues. Germline assignment: CDR1 MNHEY and CDR2 SVGAGI. Unmatched junction bases numbered 4, after V lost 4 bases and J lost 6 bases. The CDR3 reads CASSSDRVAEAFF. The CDR3 region has the DNA TGTGCCAGCAGTTCGGACAGGGTTGCTGAAGCTTTCTTT.

The V and J genes are TRBV7-2 and TRBJ1-4, with TRBD1 identical over 10 bases. The CDR3 loop spans 14 amino acids. Per germline, CDR1 SGHTA and CDR2 FQGNSA. V shed 3 bases and J 6 bases; nucleotides not matched to a gene: 1. The CDR3 region has the DNA TGTGCCAGCAGCTTGGACAGGGGGGATGAAAAACTGTTTTTT. Translation: CASSLDRGDEKLFF.

The chain has TRBV7-2 and TRBJ1-1, with 7 bases aligning to TRBD1. The CDR3 consists of 16 residues. The ends lost 5 bases at V and 5 bases at J; junction bases unmatched: 14. Germline-derived CDR1 and CDR2 are SGHTA and FQGNSA. CDR3 residues: CASSPPTGAWGTEAFF. For the CDR3, the DNA is TGTGCCAGCAGCCCACCTACAGGGGCATGGGGAACTGAAGCTTTCTTT.

This sequence joins TRBV14 and TRBJ2-7; D might be TRBD2 (6 bases). The CDR3 covers 16 residues. In germline, CDR1 is SGHDN, CDR2 FVKESK. With 1 base removed from V and 4 bases from J, the gap between germline ends came to 17 bases. Here the CDR3 DNA reads TGTGCCAGCAGCCAAGGGGGTAGCGGCCTCCGTTACGAGCAGTACTTC. It is translated as CASSQGGSGLRYEQYF.

Relative to its sample, this clone is medium-sized. The sample carries other DNA sequences with the same CDR3. V usage is TRBV6-5 and J usage is TRBJ1-6; no reliable D call. CDR3 length equals 15 residues. The germline V gene encodes CDR1 MNHEY and CDR2 SVGAGI. Trimming cost V 0 bases and J 7 bases, with 10 bases left between them. CDR3 bases: TGTGCCAGCAGTTACTCAAGGACGGTCAATTCACCCCTCCACTTT. Protein: CASSYSRTVNSPLHF.

The chain has TRBV4-2 and TRBJ1-2; D unclear. CDR1 is LGHNA and CDR2 is YNFKEQ in the germline V gene. Trimming cost V 5 bases and J 7 bases, with 17 bases left between them. The CDR3 has 14 residues. The CDR3 DNA reads TGTGCCAGCAGCTTGAGGATGGGAACGGGTGGCTACACCTTC. This encodes CASSLRMGTGGYTF.

The V gene is TRBV6-4, the J gene TRBJ2-3; D gene unclear. The CDR3 spans 13 residues. CDR1 is MRHNA and CDR2 is SNTAGT in the germline V gene. The ends were cut back, 3 bases at V and 0 bases at J, with 4 bases in the middle. This CDR3 is CASSESSTDTQYF. The CDR3 coding sequence is TGTGCCAGCAGTGAGTCCAGCACAGATACGCAGTATTTT.

This chain links TRBV11-2 with TRBJ2-1; 7 bases fit TRBD2. The germline CDR1 and CDR2 sequences are SGHAT and FQNNGV. The CDR3 consists of 16 residues. The J segment lost 0 bases and the V segment lost 1 base, leaving 3 bases of the junction unmatched. As DNA, the CDR3 is TGTGCCAGCAGCTTAGTCGGGAGGCGCTCCTACAATGAGCAGTTCTTC. This gives the protein CASSLVGRRSYNEQFF. The full variable domain, with the rest looked up from reference TRBV11-2 and TRBJ2-1, is EAGVAQSPRYKIIEKRQSVAFWCNPISGHATLYWYQQILGQGPKLLIQFQNNGVVDDSQLPKDRFSAERLKGVDSTLKIQPAKLEDSAVYLCASSLVGRRSYNEQFFGPGTRLTVL.

This clone was observed a handful of times. This chain uses TRBV7-2 with TRBJ1-4; D is undetermined. This CDR3 region has 14 residues. Between the trimmed V and J ends, which lost 5 bases and 7 bases, there was a span of 14 bases. Looked up from germline, CDR1 is SGHTA and CDR2 is FQGNSA. The CDR3 DNA follows: TGTGCCAGCAGCATTGGTTCCGGGCGTGAAAAACTGTTTTTT. This translates into CASSIGSGREKLFF.

The chain combines TRBV19 with TRBJ2-1, with 8 bases matching TRBD2. The ends lost 3 bases at V and 4 bases at J; junction bases unmatched: 11. The CDR3 has 17 amino acids. Germline V gene lookup returns CDR1 LNHDA and CDR2 SQIVND (reference sequence). CDR3 protein: CASSIRTSGPIYNEQFF. CDR3 coding DNA: TGTGCCAGTAGTATTCGTACTAGCGGACCAATTTACAATGAGCAGTTCTTC.

The chain couples TRBV19 to TRBJ1-5; 9 nucleotides agree with TRBD1. With V trimmed by 7 bases and J by 4 bases, 8 bases remained unmatched. The CDR3 covers 15 residues. CDR1 LNHDA and CDR2 SQIVND come from the germline V gene (reference sequence). The CDR3 nucleotides read TGTGCCAGTACCCAGTCCGGGACAGGGAATCAGCCCCAGCATTTT. As protein: CASTQSGTGNQPQHF.

The chain couples TRBV11-2 to TRBJ2-5, with 8 bases identical to TRBD2. Germline loops: CDR1 SGHAT, CDR2 FQNNGV. The CDR3 runs to 15 residues. The junction had 3 bases not matched to a gene; V was cut back by 1 base and J by 2 bases. CDR3 in amino acids: CASSLGGGRQETQYF. CDR3 coding DNA: TGTGCCAGCAGCTTAGGTGGCGGGAGGCAAGAGACCCAGTACTTC.

The chain employs TRBV6-5 and TRBJ2-1, with 9 bases fitting TRBD2. Germline CDR1 and CDR2: MNHEY and SVGAGI. The CDR3 runs 15 residues. Germline trimming cut 6 bases from V and 4 bases from J; bases unmatched to any gene: 7. CDR3 sequence reads: CASSPPSGAYNEQFF. The CDR3 DNA is TGTGCCAGCAGCCCCCCTAGCGGGGCTTACAATGAGCAGTTCTTC.

The sample holds a few counts of this clone. V is TRBV27 and J is TRBJ2-7; 7 bases agree with TRBD2. Germline V gene data show CDR1 as MNHEY and CDR2 as SMNVEV (reference sequence). The CDR3 extends over 12 amino acids. V dropped 10 bases and J dropped 2; count of bases not matched to a gene: 5. CDR3 sequence reads: CAISSGAYEQYF. CDR3 nucleotide sequence: TGTGCCATCTCGAGCGGGGCCTACGAGCAGTACTTC.

The rearrangement links TRBV10-3 to TRBJ2-7; maybe TRBD1 (6 bases). Germline values: CDR1 ENHRY, CDR2 SYGVKD. Trimming left V 10 bases short and J 5 bases short, with 18 bases between. The CDR3 contains 13 residues. CDR3 in amino acids: CASNRVKHDEQYF. CDR3 DNA sequence: TGTGCCAGCAACAGGGTTAAGCACGACGAGCAGTACTTC.

The chain employs TRBV5-4 and TRBJ2-1; possible D gene TRBD1, 5 bases. Trimming took off 2 bases at V and 8 bases at J, with 11 bases between the two ends. The CDR3 contains 13 residues. Germline V gene sequence: CDR1 SGHNT, CDR2 YYREEE (reference sequence). The CDR3: CASSFPGRDEQFF. CDR3 nucleotides: TGTGCCAGCAGCTTCCCTGGCAGGGATGAGCAGTTCTTC.

V is TRBV7-9 and J is TRBJ2-6, with a possible D match to TRBD1 (5 bases). The V end lost 7 bases, the J end lost 0 bases, and 22 bases lay between the germline ends. In germline, CDR1 is SEHNR, CDR2 FQNEAQ (reference sequence). The CDR3 has 19 amino acids. CDR3 DNA: TGTGCCAGCACGCCTACCCCCCGGACCGACAGCTCTGGGGCCAACGTCCTGACTTTC. It yields the protein CASTPTPRTDSSGANVLTF.

J is TRBJ1-5 and V is TRBV19; D is unclear. The CDR3 has 15 amino acids. The germline gives CDR1 LNHDA, CDR2 SQIVND (reference sequence). The V end lost 2 bases, the J end lost 1 base, and 9 bases lay between the germline ends. The CDR3 DNA sequence: TGTGCCAGTAGTATATTGGCAGCCAGCAATCAGCCCCAGCATTTT. It translates to CASSILAASNQPQHF. The full variable domain, rest sourced from reference TRBV19 and TRBJ1-5, is DGGITQSPKYLFRKEGQNVTLSCEQNLNHDAMYWYRQDPGQGLRLIYYSQIVNDFQKGDIAEGYSVSREKKESFPLTVTSAQKNPTAFYLCASSILAASNQPQHFGDGTRLSIL.